The 8 T cell receptor beta chains below all came from one sample that was sequenced in a study of blood T cell repertoires in COVID-19 (dated by TCRdb to about 2020). Library preparation used the immunoSEQ multiplex PCR assay. Here the immuneACCESS table is served through TCRdb, limited to in-frame sequences with V and J called. Missing clones are a known gap in these copies; in checked studies unresolved V genes cover under half, and the rest lacks a known reason. The sample table records more than 250,000 clones; around 89% of these occur just once. The ten top clones hold roughly 1.2% of the sample. The sample taken for sequencing was PBMCs or T cells enriched from blood (not recorded which). These receptors all stem from a woman in her thirties or forties with acute COVID-19.

This chain uses TRBV19 with TRBJ2-1; tentative D call: TRBD1 (5 bases). This CDR3 is built from 15 residues. With 3 bases removed from V and 5 bases from J, the gap between germline ends came to 14 bases. Germline V gives CDR1 LNHDA, CDR2 SQIVND (reference sequence). The DNA of the CDR3 is TGTGCCAGTAGTATTTTCGTGACAGTCGACAATGAGCAGTTCTTC. It codes for CASSIFVTVDNEQFF.

This clone has a single count. V usage is TRBV7-9 and J usage is TRBJ1-3, with unresolved D. From germline, CDR1 is SEHNR and CDR2 FQNEAQ (reference sequence). The CDR3 contains 14 residues. V lost 5 bases and J 11 bases, leaving 19 bases between the germline ends. CDR3 nucleotide sequence: TGTGCCAGCAGCCACGCGGCGTTCGAAATCCCCATATATTTT. Its protein product is CASSHAAFEIPIYF. Combining the CDR3 with reference TRBV7-9 and TRBJ1-3 gives the whole variable domain DTGVSQNPRHKITKRGQNVTFRCDPISEHNRLYWYRQTLGQGPEFLTYFQNEAQLEKSRLLSDRFSAERPKGSFSTLEIQRTEQGDSAMYLCASSHAAFEIPIYFGEGSWLTVV.

This chain connects TRBV3-1 (or the pseudogene TRBV3-2) to TRBJ2-7; the match to TRBD2 covers 8 bases. Trimming cost V 5 bases and J 4 bases; bases outside gene matches: 4. Germline V gene lookup returns CDR1 LGHDT and CDR2 YNNKEL (reference sequence). CDR3 length equals 13 residues. In nucleotides, the CDR3 is TGTGCCAGCAGCACTAGCGGATCGTACGAGCAGTACTTC. Translating gives CASSTSGSYEQYF.

This chain uses TRBV16 with TRBJ2-3; 10 bases line up with TRBD1. The CDR3 sequence is 17 residues long. Per the germline V gene, CDR1 is KGHSY and CDR2 is FQNENV. Trimming cost V 0 bases and J 1 base; bases outside gene matches: 4. The CDR3 is CASSQSRQGARTDTQYF. The CDR3 coding sequence is TGTGCCAGCAGCCAATCACGACAGGGGGCTCGCACAGATACGCAGTATTTT.

J is TRBJ2-7 and V is TRBV7-2; 7 bases align to TRBD1. From germline, CDR1 is SGHTA and CDR2 FQGNSA. This CDR3 is 14 amino acids long. Germline trimming cut 3 bases from V and 3 bases from J; bases unmatched to any gene: 5. Here the CDR3 DNA reads TGTGCCAGCAGCTTCGACAGGGTGAGCTACGAGCAGTACGTC. This encodes CASSFDRVSYEQYV.

This clone was detected only a few times. V and J are TRBV7-9 and TRBJ2-1, with D perhaps TRBD2 (5 bases). The V gene's germline CDR1 is SEHNR and CDR2 FQNEAQ (reference sequence). V was shortened by 1 base and J by 8 bases, with 12 bases between the two germline ends. This CDR3 has 14 amino acids. The CDR3 nucleotides are TGTGCCAGCAGCTTAGACGGGAACGTCGATGAGCAGTTCTTC. Its translation: CASSLDGNVDEQFF.

The chain uses TRBV6-5 and TRBJ1-2; D unclear. Germline V gene lookup returns CDR1 MNHEY and CDR2 SVGAGI. CDR3 size: 13 residues. Trimming took 4 bases from V and 2 from J, leaving 8 bases between them. The DNA for the CDR3 is TGTGCCAGCAGTTTAAGAGCAAACTATGGCTACACCTTC. It codes for CASSLRANYGYTF.

This chain links TRBV3-1 (or the pseudogene TRBV3-2) with TRBJ2-7; 7 bases align to TRBD2. Germline loops: CDR1 LGHDT, CDR2 YNNKEL (reference sequence). Trimming removed 0 bases from V and 0 bases from J; junction bases left unmatched: 5. The CDR3 is 16 amino acids. The CDR3: CASSQEGKRDSYEQYV. CDR3 in DNA: TGTGCCAGCAGCCAAGAAGGAAAGCGGGACTCCTACGAGCAGTACGTC.